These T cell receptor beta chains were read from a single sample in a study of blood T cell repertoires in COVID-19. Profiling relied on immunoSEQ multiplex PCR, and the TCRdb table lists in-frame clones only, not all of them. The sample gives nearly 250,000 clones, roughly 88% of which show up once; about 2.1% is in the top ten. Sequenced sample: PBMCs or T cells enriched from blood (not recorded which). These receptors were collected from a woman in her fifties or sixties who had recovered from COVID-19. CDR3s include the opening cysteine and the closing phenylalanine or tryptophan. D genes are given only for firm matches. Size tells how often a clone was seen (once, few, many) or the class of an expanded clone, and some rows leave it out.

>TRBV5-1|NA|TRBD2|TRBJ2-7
TGCGCCAGCGCGACTAGCGGGGCCTACGAGCAGTACTTC
CASATSGAYEQYF
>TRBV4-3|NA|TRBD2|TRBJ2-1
TGCGCCAGCAGCACTAGCGGAATGCTGGGCCATGAGCAGTTCTTC
CASSTSGMLGHEQFF
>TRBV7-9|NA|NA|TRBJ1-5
TGTGCCAGCAGCTTAGCGGCCCAGCCCCAGCATTTT
CASSLAAQPQHF
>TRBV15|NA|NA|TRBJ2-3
TGTGCCACCACCGACTCTGGACTGTCTGTCACAGATACGCAGTATTTT
CATTDSGLSVTDTQYF
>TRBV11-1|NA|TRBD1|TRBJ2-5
TGTGCCAGCAGCTCCCGCACAGGGGTGGGAGAGACCCAGTACTTC
CASSSRTGVGETQYF
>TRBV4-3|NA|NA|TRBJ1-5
TGCGCCAGCAGCCAATTCTTCCTAGGTCAGCCCCAGCATTTT
CASSQFFLGQPQHF
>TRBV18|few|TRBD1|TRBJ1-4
TGTGCCAGCTCACCCCAGAGGACAGGGGGATCCACTAATGAAAAACTGTTTTTT
CASSPQRTGGSTNEKLFF
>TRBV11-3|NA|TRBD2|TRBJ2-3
TGTGCCAGCAGCCCGGGACTAGCGGGGACAGATACGCAGTATTTT
CASSPGLAGTDTQYF
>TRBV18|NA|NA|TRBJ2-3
TGTGCCAGCTCACCGCAGACAGGCAGGGCGGATACGCAGTATTTT
CASSPQTGRADTQYF
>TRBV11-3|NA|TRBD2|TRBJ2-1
TGTGCCAGCAGCTTATCTGATATAGCGGGATCCTCCTACAATGAGCAGTTCTTC
CASSLSDIAGSSYNEQFF
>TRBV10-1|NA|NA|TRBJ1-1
TGCGCCAGCAGTGAATTGGCAGGGAAAGCTTTCTTT
CASSELAGKAFF
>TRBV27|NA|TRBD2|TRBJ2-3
TGTGCCAGCAGTTTCACAGCGGGGGCCCAGTATTTT
CASSFTAGAQYF
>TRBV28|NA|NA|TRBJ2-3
TGTGCCAGCACCAGCGGGAGCACAGATACGCAGTATTTT
CASTSGSTDTQYF
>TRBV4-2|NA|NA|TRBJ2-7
TGTGCCAGCAGCCAAGACGAAGACTCACTTGCCTACGAGCAGTACTTC
CASSQDEDSLAYEQYF
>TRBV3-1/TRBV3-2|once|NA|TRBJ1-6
TGTGCCAGCAGCCAAGGGGCTTGGGGGGGGAATTCACCCCTCCACTTT
CASSQGAWGGNSPLHF
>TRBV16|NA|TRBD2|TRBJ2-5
TGTGCCAGCAGCCAATCGATTTTAGCGGGGGCTAAAGAGACCCAGTACTTC
CASSQSILAGAKETQYF
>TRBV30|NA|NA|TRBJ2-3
TGTGCCTGGAGCCCGCAACTGGATACGCAGTATTTT
CAWSPQLDTQYF
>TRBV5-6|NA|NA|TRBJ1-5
TGTGCCAGCAGCTTGGGGGGCAGTTTGACGCAGCCCCAGCATTTT
CASSLGGSLTQPQHF
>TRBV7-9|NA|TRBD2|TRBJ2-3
TGTGCCAGCAGCTTAGCGGGAAGCGGGGTTGATACGCAGTATTTT
CASSLAGSGVDTQYF
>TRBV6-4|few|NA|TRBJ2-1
TGTGCCAGCAGTGACTCGATCAGGGGAGGGGATGAGCAGTTCTTC
CASSDSIRGGDEQFF
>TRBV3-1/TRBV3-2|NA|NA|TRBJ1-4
TGTGCCAGCAGCCAAGATACCGGGAGGCGGGGTGAAAAACTGTTTTTT
CASSQDTGRRGEKLFF
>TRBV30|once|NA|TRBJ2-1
TGTGCCTGGAGGGGGGCAGTGCGGGCCAATGAGCAGTTCTTC
CAWRGAVRANEQFF
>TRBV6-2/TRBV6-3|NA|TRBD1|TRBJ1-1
TGTGCCAGCAGTTACGGGACAGCGAACACTGAAGCTTTCTTT
CASSYGTANTEAFF
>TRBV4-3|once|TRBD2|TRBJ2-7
TGCGCCAGCAGCCAAGCTCGGAGCGGGACCTCCTACGAGCAGTACTTC
CASSQARSGTSYEQYF
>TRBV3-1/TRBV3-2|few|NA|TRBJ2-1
TGTGCCAGCAGCCAAGGACAGAACAATGAGCAGTTCTTC
CASSQGQNNEQFF
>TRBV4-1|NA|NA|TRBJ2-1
TGCGCCAGCAGCCAAGTACCCTCTATGTATGAGCAGTTCTTC
CASSQVPSMYEQFF
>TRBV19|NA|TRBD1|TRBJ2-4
TGTGCCAGTAGTAAACCGGGACAGGGGAACATTCAGTACTTC
CASSKPGQGNIQYF